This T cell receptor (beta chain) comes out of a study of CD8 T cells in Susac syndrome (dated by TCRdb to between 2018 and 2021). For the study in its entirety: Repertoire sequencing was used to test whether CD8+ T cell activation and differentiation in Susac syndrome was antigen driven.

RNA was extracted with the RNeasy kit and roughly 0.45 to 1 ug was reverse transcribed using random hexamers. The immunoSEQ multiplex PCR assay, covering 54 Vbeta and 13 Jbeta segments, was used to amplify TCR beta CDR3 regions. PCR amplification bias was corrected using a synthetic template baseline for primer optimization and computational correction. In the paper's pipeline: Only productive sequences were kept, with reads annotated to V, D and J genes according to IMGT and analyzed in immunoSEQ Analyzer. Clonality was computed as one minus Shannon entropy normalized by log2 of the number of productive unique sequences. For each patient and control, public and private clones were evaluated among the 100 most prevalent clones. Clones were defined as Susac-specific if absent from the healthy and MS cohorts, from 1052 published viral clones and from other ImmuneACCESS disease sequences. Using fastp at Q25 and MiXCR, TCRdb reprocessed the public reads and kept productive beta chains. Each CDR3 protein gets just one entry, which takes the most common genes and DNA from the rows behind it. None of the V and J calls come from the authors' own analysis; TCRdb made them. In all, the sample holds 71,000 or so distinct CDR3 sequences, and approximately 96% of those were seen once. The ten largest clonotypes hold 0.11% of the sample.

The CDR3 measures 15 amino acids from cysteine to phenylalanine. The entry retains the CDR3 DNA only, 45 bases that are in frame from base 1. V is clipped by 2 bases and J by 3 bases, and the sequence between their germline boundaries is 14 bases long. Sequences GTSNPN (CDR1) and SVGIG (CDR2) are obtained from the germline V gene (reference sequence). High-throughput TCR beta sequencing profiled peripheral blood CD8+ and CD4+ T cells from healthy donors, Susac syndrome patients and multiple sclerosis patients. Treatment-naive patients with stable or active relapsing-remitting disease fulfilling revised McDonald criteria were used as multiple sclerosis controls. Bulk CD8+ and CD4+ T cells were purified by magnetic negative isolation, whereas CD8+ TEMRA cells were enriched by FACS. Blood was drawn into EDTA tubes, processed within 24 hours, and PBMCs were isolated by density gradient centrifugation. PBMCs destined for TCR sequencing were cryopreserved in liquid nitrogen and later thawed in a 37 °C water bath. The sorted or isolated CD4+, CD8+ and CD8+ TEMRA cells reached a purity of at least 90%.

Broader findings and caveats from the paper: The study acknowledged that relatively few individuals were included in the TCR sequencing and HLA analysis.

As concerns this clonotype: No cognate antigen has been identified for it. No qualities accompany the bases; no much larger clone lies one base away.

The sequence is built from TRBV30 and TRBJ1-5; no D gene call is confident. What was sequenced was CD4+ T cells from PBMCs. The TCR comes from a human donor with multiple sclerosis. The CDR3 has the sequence CAWSPKGSPNQPQHF. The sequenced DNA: TGTGCCTGGAGTCCGAAGGGAAGCCCCAATCAGCCCCAGCATTTT.